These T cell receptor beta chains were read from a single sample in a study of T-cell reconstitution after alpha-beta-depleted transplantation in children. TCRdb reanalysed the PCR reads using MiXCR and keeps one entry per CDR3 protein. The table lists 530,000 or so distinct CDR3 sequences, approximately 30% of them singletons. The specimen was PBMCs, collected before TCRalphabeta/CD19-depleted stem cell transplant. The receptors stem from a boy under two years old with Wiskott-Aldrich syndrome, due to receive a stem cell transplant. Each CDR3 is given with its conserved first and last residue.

CDR3: CASSSTRDRVLYTLHF
V: TRBV11-2
J: TRBJ1-6

CDR3: CASSLRSGNTEAFF
V: TRBV12-3/TRBV12-4
J: TRBJ1-1

CDR3: CASGLGASSTGGHYNEQFF
V: TRBV12-5
J: TRBJ2-1

CDR3: CSARVGLAGSTDTQYF
V: TRBV20-1
J: TRBJ2-3

CDR3: CATRRTSDTGELFF
V: TRBV6-1
J: TRBJ2-2

CDR3: CASSKLAGIDEQFF
V: TRBV5-8
J: TRBJ2-1

CDR3: CAIGLAGGLNEQFF
V: TRBV10-3
J: TRBJ2-1

CDR3: CSASGPGLQEQYF
V: TRBV20-1
J: TRBJ2-7

CDR3: CASSLASTVGGEQYF
V: TRBV7-8
J: TRBJ2-7

CDR3: CASSLDPLNQPQHF
V: TRBV5-1
J: TRBJ1-5

CDR3: CASSASRDASSGRPSYNEQFF
V: TRBV19
J: TRBJ2-1

CDR3: CASSLVSLALNEQFF
V: TRBV5-1
J: TRBJ2-1

CDR3: CASSEKGPQYF
V: TRBV2
J: TRBJ2-5

CDR3: CASSLRRTGEQYF
V: TRBV5-7
J: TRBJ2-7

CDR3: CASRGGFGANVLTF
V: TRBV19
J: TRBJ2-6

CDR3: CASSQEGGSFYNEQFF
V: TRBV4-2
J: TRBJ2-1

CDR3: CAWRSSSYNEQFF
V: TRBV30
J: TRBJ2-1

CDR3: CASSLSGSGRGEQFF
V: TRBV5-6
J: TRBJ2-1

CDR3: CASRYRQVPDQPQHF
V: TRBV6-5
J: TRBJ1-5

CDR3: CSATELSGERYNEQFF
V: TRBV20-1
J: TRBJ2-1

CDR3: CASSLWGGETQYF
V: TRBV12-3/TRBV12-4
J: TRBJ2-5

CDR3: CASSLGGTEAYF
V: TRBV5-1
J: TRBJ1-1

CDR3: CSAPTGSYNEQFF
V: TRBV20-1
J: TRBJ2-1

CDR3: CASSPRGRPYEQYF
V: TRBV7-9
J: TRBJ2-7

CDR3: CASSFGLLRALHF
V: TRBV27
J: TRBJ1-6

CDR3: CASGSDTIQQFF
V: TRBV12-3/TRBV12-4
J: TRBJ2-1

CDR3: CSASNRGRSYNEQFF
V: TRBV20-1
J: TRBJ2-1

CDR3: CASSPPVGVESNQPQHF
V: TRBV18
J: TRBJ1-5

CDR3: CASSSAARLAAPYEQYF
V: TRBV5-1
J: TRBJ2-7

CDR3: CASSFTGLLETQYF
V: TRBV12-3/TRBV12-4
J: TRBJ2-5

CDR3: CASSVTAGFVSGEQYF
V: TRBV9
J: TRBJ2-7

CDR3: CASSLGSTVNTGELFF
V: TRBV7-9
J: TRBJ2-2

CDR3: CASSPRQGLGTGELFF
V: TRBV5-1
J: TRBJ2-2

CDR3: CASSWGLADLPYEQYF
V: TRBV5-1
J: TRBJ2-7

CDR3: CASKGGANEKLFF
V: TRBV28
J: TRBJ1-4

CDR3: CASSVDRVDEQFF
V: TRBV5-1
J: TRBJ2-1

CDR3: CASSLLLAGYEQETQYF
V: TRBV5-8
J: TRBJ2-5

CDR3: CASSLAAGVRSTDTQYF
V: TRBV5-1
J: TRBJ2-3

CDR3: CASSLRGLQETQYF
V: TRBV4-2
J: TRBJ2-5

CDR3: CASSVPTGGGREAFF
V: TRBV9
J: TRBJ1-1

CDR3: CASSDSGRSDTQYF
V: TRBV25-1
J: TRBJ2-3

CDR3: CASSGTVGSLEQYF
V: TRBV5-5
J: TRBJ2-7

CDR3: CASSLLRGVNEQFF
V: TRBV5-6
J: TRBJ2-1

CDR3: CASSLAGLALGETQYF
V: TRBV7-2
J: TRBJ2-5

CDR3: CSANRGREQYF
V: TRBV20-1
J: TRBJ2-7

CDR3: CASSQDLLSGQGKNGYTF
V: TRBV4-2
J: TRBJ1-2

CDR3: CASSLAVGGYNEQFF
V: TRBV7-9
J: TRBJ2-1

CDR3: CASSLTGTSGVETQYF
V: TRBV7-2
J: TRBJ2-5

CDR3: CASNNRPVSKNIQYF
V: TRBV2
J: TRBJ2-4

CDR3: CSARTGTYTDTQYF
V: TRBV20-1
J: TRBJ2-3

CDR3: CASSPKHRDGGYTF
V: TRBV14
J: TRBJ1-2

CDR3: CASSESLAGRNTGELFF
V: TRBV25-1
J: TRBJ2-2

CDR3: CASRTNRGTYEQYF
V: TRBV12-3/TRBV12-4
J: TRBJ2-7

CDR3: CASGAAYEQYF
V: TRBV5-5
J: TRBJ2-7

CDR3: CASSGGQGNEQFF
V: TRBV5-1
J: TRBJ2-1

CDR3: CASRPDRGSYEQYF
V: TRBV21-1
J: TRBJ2-7

CDR3: CASSQPANVLTF
V: TRBV12-3/TRBV12-4
J: TRBJ2-6

CDR3: CASSLVAGGLTEAFF
V: TRBV5-1
J: TRBJ1-1